This T cell receptor (beta chain) was recorded in a study of pediatric ulcerative colitis. At the level of the study: Six or seven patients showed pancolitis and two showed left-sided colitis.

One to two pinch biopsies were taken from the rectum during colonoscopy. The protocol was immunoSEQ multiplex PCR, while the TCRdb copy is restricted to in-frame clones and leaves out a portion. The sample comprises 15,000 to 20,000 clones, roughly 74% of which are singletons, and roughly 7% rests with the top ten. The CDR3 loop spans 18 amino acids. The germline V and J ends were trimmed by 3 bases and 5 bases, with 26 bases remaining between them. The germline V gene has CDR1 SGHRS and CDR2 YFSETQ. This clone was observed once. The clonotype originates from a boy aged 5-17 years with moderate ulcerative colitis. This chain links TRBV5-1 with TRBJ1-1; a weak D match, TRBD1 (6 bases). The material sequenced was gut tissue. CDR3 DNA sequence: TGCGCCAGCAGCTGGGGGGGTCCCGGGACATTCCCGGGAACTGAAGCTTTCTTT. Translating gives CASSWGGPGTFPGTEAFF.